This T cell receptor (beta chain) is from a study of control samples from healthy donors and cancer patients. The V gene's germline CDR1 is LGHDT and CDR2 YNNKEL (reference sequence). Trimming shortened V by 0 bases and J by 6 bases, and 19 bases separated the two germline ends. The CDR3 runs to 17 residues. The assay was immunoSEQ multiplex PCR, and TCRdb's table has in-frame clones only and misses some. The data show about 250,000 clones, with approximately 80% seen just once and about an eighth held by the top ten. This clone turned up a few times. This chain connects TRBV3-1 (or the pseudogene TRBV3-2) to TRBJ2-3, with D tentatively TRBD2 (7 bases). Source material: PBMCs. The receptor was isolated from a woman aged 60-75 years with lung cancer. The CDR3 DNA is TGTGCCAGCAGCCAAGATCAAGGACTAGGGGGGCGGGATACGCAGTATTTT. Translated, it gives CASSQDQGLGGRDTQYF.